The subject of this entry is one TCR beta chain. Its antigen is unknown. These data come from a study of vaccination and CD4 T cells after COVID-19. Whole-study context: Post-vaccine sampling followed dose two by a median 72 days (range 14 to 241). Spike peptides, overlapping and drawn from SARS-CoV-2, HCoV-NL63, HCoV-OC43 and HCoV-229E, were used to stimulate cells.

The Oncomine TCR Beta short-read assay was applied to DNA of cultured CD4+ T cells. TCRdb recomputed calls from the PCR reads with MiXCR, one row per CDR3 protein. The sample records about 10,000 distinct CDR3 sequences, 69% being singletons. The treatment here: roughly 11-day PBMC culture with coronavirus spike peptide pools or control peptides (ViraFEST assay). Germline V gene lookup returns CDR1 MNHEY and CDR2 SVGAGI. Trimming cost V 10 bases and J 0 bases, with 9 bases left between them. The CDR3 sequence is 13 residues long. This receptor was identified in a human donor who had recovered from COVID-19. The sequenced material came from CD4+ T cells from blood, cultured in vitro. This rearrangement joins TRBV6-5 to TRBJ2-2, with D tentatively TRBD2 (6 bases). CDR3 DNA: TGTGCCACCAGGGACTCGAACACCGGGGAGCTGTTTTTT. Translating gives CATRDSNTGELFF.